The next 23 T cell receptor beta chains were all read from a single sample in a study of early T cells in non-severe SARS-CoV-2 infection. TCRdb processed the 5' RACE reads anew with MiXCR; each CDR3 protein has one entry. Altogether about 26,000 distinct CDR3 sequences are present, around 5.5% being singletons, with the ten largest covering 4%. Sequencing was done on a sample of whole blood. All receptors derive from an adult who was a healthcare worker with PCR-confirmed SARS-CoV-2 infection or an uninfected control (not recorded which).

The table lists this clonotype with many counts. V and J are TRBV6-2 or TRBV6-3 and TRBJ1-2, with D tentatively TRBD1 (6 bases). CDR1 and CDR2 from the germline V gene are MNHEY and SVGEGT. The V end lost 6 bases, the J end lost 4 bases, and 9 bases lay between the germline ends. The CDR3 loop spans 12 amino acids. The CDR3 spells CASSEGGYGYTF. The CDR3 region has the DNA TGTGCCAGCAGCGAAGGGGGCTATGGCTACACCTTC.

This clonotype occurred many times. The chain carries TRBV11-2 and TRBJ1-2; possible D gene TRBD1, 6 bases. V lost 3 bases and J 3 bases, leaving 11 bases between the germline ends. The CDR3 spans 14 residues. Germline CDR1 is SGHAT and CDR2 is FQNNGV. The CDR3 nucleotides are TGTGCCAGCAGCTTGGGGGGGCCGGACTATGGCTACACCTTC. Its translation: CASSLGGPDYGYTF. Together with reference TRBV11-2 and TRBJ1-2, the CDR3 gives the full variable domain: EAGVAQSPRYKIIEKRQSVAFWCNPISGHATLYWYQQILGQGPKLLIQFQNNGVVDDSQLPKDRFSAERLKGVDSTLKIQPAKLEDSAVYLCASSLGGPDYGYTFGSGTRLTVV.

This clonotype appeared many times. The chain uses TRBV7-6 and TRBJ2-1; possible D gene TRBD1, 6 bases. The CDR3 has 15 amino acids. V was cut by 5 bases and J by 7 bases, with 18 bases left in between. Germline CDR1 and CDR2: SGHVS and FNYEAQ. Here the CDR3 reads CASSRVAGASNEQFF. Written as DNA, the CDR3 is TGTGCCAGCAGCCGTGTGGCAGGGGCATCTAATGAGCAGTTCTTC. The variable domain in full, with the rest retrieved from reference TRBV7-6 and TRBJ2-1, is GAGVSQSPRYKVTKRGQDVALRCDPISGHVSLYWYRQALGQGPEFLTYFNYEAQQDKSGLPNDRFSAERPEGSISTLTIQRTEQRDSAMYRCASSRVAGASNEQFFGPGTRLTVL.

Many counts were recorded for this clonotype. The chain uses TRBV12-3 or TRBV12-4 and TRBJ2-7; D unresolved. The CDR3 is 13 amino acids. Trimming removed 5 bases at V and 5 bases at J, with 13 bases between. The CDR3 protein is CASSPLGFDEQYF. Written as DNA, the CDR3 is TGTGCCAGCAGTCCCCTAGGGTTTGACGAGCAGTACTTC.

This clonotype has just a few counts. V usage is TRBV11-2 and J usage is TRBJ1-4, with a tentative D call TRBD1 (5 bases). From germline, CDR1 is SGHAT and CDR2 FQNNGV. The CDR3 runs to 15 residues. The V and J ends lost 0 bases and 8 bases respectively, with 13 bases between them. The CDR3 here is CASSLEGTLQEKLFF. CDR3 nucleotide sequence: TGTGCCAGCAGCTTAGAGGGGACCCTTCAAGAAAAACTGTTTTTT.

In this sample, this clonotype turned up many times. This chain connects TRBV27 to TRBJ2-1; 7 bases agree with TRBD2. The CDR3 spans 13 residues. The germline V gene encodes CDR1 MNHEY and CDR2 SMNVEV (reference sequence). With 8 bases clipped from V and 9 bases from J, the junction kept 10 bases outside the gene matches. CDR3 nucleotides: TGTGCCAGCTCCACCCTGGGGGGGGGTGAGCAGTTCTTC. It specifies CASSTLGGGEQFF.

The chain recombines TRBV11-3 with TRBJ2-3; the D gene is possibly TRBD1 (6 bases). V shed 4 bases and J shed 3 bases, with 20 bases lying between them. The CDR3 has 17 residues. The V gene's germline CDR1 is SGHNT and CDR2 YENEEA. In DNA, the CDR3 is TGTGCCAGCAGCTCACGTCGAGCAGGGGCGCCGACAGATACGCAGTATTTT. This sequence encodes CASSSRRAGAPTDTQYF.

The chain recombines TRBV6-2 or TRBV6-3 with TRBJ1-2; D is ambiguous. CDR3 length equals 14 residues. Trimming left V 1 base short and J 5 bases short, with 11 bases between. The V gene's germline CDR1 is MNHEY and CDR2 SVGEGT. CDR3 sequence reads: CASSYYESTYGYTF. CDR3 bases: TGTGCCAGCAGTTACTACGAGAGTACTTATGGCTACACCTTC.

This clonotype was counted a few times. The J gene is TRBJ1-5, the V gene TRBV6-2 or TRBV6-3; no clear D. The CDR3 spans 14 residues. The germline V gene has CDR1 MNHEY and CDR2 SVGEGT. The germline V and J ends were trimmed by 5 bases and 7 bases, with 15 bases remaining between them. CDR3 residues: CASSVENGWQPQHF. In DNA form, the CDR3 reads TGTGCCAGCAGTGTCGAGAACGGCTGGCAGCCCCAGCATTTT.

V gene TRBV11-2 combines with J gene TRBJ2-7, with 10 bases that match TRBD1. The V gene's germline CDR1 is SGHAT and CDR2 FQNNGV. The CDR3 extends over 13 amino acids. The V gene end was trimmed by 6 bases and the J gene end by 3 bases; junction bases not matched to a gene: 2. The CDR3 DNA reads TGTGCCAGCAGAAGGACAGGGGGCTACGAGCAGTACTTC. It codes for CASRRTGGYEQYF.

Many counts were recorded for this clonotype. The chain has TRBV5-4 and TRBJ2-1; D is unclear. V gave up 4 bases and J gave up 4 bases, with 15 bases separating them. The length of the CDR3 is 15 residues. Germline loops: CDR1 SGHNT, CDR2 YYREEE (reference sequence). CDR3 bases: TGTGCCAGCAGCAACCGGGCCCCACTGTACAATGAGCAGTTCTTC. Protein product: CASSNRAPLYNEQFF.

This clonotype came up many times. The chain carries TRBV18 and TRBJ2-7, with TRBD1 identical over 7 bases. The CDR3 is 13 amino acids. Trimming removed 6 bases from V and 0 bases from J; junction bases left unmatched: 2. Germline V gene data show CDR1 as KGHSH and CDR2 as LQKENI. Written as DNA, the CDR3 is TGTGCCAGCTCGGACAGGAGCTCCTACGAGCAGTACTTC. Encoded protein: CASSDRSSYEQYF.

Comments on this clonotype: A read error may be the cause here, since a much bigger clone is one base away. The CDR3 DNA reads TGTGCCAGCAGCCCCTTGACAGGGTGTGTGGCCAAAAACATTCAGTACTTC. Its protein is CASSPLTGCVAKNIQYF. The chain has TRBV7-9 and TRBJ2-4; the match to TRBD1 covers 7 bases. Germline assignment: CDR1 SEHNR and CDR2 FQNEAQ (reference sequence). With V trimmed by 5 bases and J by 1 base, 11 bases remained unmatched. The CDR3 is made up of 17 amino acids.

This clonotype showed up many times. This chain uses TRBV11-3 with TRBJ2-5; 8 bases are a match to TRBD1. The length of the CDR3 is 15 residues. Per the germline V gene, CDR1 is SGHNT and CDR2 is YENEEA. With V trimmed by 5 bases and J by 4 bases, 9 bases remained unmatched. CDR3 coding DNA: TGTGCCAGCAGCCCGCGGACAGGGTTAGGAGAGACCCAGTACTTC. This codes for CASSPRTGLGETQYF. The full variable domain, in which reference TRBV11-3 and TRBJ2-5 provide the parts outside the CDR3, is EAGVVQSPRYKIIEKKQPVAFWCNPISGHNTLYWYLQNLGQGPELLIRYENEEAVDDSQLPKDRFSAERLKGVDSTLKIQPAELGDSAVYLCASSPRTGLGETQYFGPGTRLLVL.

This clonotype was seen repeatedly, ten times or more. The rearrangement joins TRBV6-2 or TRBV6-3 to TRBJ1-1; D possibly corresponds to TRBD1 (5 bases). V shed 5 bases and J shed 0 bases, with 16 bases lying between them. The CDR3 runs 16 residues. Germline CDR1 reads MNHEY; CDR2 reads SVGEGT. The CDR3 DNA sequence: TGTGCCAGCAGTCCCTTGGGCAGGGCGGTGAACACTGAAGCTTTCTTT. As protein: CASSPLGRAVNTEAFF.

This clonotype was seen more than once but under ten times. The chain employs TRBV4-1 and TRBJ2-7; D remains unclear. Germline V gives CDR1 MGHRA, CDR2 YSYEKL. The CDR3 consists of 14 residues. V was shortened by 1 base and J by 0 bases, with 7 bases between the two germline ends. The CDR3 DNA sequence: TGCGCCAGCAGCCAAGCTTCTTCCTCCTACGAGCAGTACTTC. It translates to CASSQASSSYEQYF.

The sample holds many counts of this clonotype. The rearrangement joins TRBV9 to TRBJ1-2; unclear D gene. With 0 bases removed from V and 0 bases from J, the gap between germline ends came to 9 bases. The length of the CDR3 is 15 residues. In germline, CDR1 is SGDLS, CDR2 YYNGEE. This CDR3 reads CASSVGGEANYGYTF. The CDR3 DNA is TGTGCCAGCAGCGTAGGTGGAGAAGCTAACTATGGCTACACCTTC.

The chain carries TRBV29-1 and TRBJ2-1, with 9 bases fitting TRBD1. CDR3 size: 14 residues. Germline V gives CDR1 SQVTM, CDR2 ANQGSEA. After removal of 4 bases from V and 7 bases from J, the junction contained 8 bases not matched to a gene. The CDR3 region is CSVASGTGSNEQFF. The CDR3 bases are TGCAGCGTTGCCTCCGGGACAGGGAGTAATGAGCAGTTCTTC.

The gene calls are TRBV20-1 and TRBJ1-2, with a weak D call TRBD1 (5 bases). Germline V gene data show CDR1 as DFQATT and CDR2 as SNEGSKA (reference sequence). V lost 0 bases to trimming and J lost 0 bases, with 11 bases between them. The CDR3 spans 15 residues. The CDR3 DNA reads TGCAGTGCTAGAGATCCCGCAGGGTCTAACTATGGCTACACCTTC. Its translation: CSARDPAGSNYGYTF.

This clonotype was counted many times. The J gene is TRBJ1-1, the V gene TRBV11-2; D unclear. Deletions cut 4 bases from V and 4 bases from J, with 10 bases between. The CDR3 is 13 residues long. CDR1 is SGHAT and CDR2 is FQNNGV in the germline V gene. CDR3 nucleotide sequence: TGTGCCAGCAGCTCCCAACGAGCCACTGAAGCTTTCTTT. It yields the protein CASSSQRATEAFF.

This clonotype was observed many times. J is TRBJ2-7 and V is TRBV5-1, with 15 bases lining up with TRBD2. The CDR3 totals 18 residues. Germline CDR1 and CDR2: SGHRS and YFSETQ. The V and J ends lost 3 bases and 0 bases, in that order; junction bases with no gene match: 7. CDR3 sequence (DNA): TGCGCCAGCAGCTCGGGACTAGCGGGGGGCCTTAGCTCCTACGAGCAGTACTTC. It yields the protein CASSSGLAGGLSSYEQYF.

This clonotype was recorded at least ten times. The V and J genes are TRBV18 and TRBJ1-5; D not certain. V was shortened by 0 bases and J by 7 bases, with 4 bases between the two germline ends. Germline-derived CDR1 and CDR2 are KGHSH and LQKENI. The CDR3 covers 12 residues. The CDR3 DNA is TGTGCCAGCTCACCACCTGACCAGCCCCAGCATTTT. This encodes CASSPPDQPQHF.

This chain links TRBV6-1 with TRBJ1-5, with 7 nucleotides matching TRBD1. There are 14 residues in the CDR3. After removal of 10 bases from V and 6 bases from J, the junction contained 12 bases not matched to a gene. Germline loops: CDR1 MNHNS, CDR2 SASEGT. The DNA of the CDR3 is TGTGCCACGGGCGACAGGGCGATCACTCAGCCCCAGCATTTT. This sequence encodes CATGDRAITQPQHF.